This TCR beta chain came from a study of T cell responses to AZD1222 COVID-19 vaccine. In the case of this clone: Its antigen is undetermined.

Notes on the study in general: Females outnumbered males among donors, who were mostly white British; clonal diversity was possibly underestimated. Scientists sampled the repertoires only once the peak T cell response had passed. It was only six AZD1222 recipients who were seropositive at baseline.

The germline V and J ends were trimmed by 5 bases and 3 bases, with 6 bases remaining between them. This CDR3 contains 12 residues. Germline V CDR1 and CDR2: SGHVS, FNYEAQ. The table came from immunoSEQ multiplex PCR; TCRdb's copy has only in-frame clones and leaves some out. The sample includes 130,000 or so clones, 91% of them seen just once. Sequenced material: peripheral blood, taken 28 days after the second dose of the MenACWY control vaccine. The chain links TRBV7-6 to TRBJ2-3, with D hard to call. The clonotype was recovered from an adult who received the MenACWY meningococcal vaccine as a control. CDR3 DNA: TGTGCCAGCAGCCCTGGGACAGATACGCAGTATTTT. Its translation: CASSPGTDTQYF.